The rows below give T cell receptor beta chains drawn from one sample of a study of T cell responses to AZD1222 COVID-19 vaccine. Here immunoSEQ multiplex PCR was the method, and the copy in TCRdb shows in-frame clones only, minus some. The data contain around 140,000 clones, roughly 93% of them seen just once; the ten biggest clones take up less than 1%. Here the sequenced sample was peripheral blood, taken on day 0 of MenACWY control vaccination. These receptor sequences come from an adult in good health. The CDR3 runs from the conserved cysteine through the conserved F or W. Fields, in order: V gene, J gene, D gene, clone size, CDR3 protein, CDR3 DNA. D genes are given only for firm matches. Expanded clones are given a class, and other clones once, few, many or no size at all.

v_gene: TRBV6-1
j_gene: TRBJ2-7
d_gene: -
abundance: -
CDR3aa: CASSEASPMDEQYF
CDR3nt: TGTGCCAGCAGTGAAGCGTCCCCAATGGACGAGCAGTACTTC

v_gene: TRBV12-3/TRBV12-4
j_gene: TRBJ2-1
d_gene: -
abundance: -
CDR3aa: CASTLNYNEQFF
CDR3nt: TGTGCCAGCACCCTCAACTACAATGAGCAGTTCTTC

v_gene: TRBV5-1
j_gene: TRBJ1-3
d_gene: TRBD1
abundance: -
CDR3aa: CASSLEGQGARNTIYF
CDR3nt: TGCGCCAGCAGCTTGGAGGGACAGGGGGCGAGGAACACCATATATTTT

v_gene: TRBV5-6
j_gene: TRBJ1-1
d_gene: -
abundance: -
CDR3aa: CASSLTVETEAFF
CDR3nt: TGTGCCAGCAGCTTGACAGTGGAAACTGAAGCTTTCTTT

v_gene: TRBV7-9
j_gene: TRBJ2-7
d_gene: -
abundance: many
CDR3aa: CASSLSSNYEQYF
CDR3nt: TGTGCCAGCAGCTTATCGAGCAACTACGAGCAGTACTTC

v_gene: TRBV28
j_gene: TRBJ1-5
d_gene: TRBD1
abundance: -
CDR3aa: CASSEQGNSNQPQHF
CDR3nt: TGTGCCAGCAGCGAACAGGGGAATAGCAATCAGCCCCAGCATTTT

v_gene: TRBV10-2
j_gene: TRBJ1-1
d_gene: TRBD1
abundance: -
CDR3aa: CASRTGQVNTEAFF
CDR3nt: TGCGCCAGCAGAACGGGACAGGTGAACACTGAAGCTTTCTTT

v_gene: TRBV7-8
j_gene: TRBJ2-5
d_gene: TRBD2
abundance: -
CDR3aa: CASSLGAGAAQETQYF
CDR3nt: TGTGCCAGCAGCTTAGGAGCGGGGGCAGCACAAGAGACCCAGTACTTC

v_gene: TRBV12-5
j_gene: TRBJ1-6
d_gene: -
abundance: -
CDR3aa: CASGPRGDSPLHF
CDR3nt: TGTGCTAGTGGACCAAGGGGCGATTCACCCCTCCACTTT

v_gene: TRBV5-1
j_gene: TRBJ2-2
d_gene: TRBD1
abundance: -
CDR3aa: CASTSKGADTGELFF
CDR3nt: TGCGCCAGCACCTCAAAGGGGGCGGACACCGGGGAGCTGTTTTTT

v_gene: TRBV7-9
j_gene: TRBJ2-2
d_gene: -
abundance: -
CDR3aa: CASTSSGTSDRELFF
CDR3nt: TGTGCCAGCACCTCCTCCGGGACATCCGACCGGGAGCTGTTTTTT

v_gene: TRBV13
j_gene: TRBJ1-1
d_gene: -
abundance: -
CDR3aa: CASSLARDTEAFF
CDR3nt: TGTGCCAGCAGCTTAGCCCGGGACACTGAAGCTTTCTTT

v_gene: TRBV11-2
j_gene: TRBJ1-4
d_gene: -
abundance: -
CDR3aa: CASSLAEGVTNEKLFF
CDR3nt: TGTGCCAGCAGCTTAGCCGAGGGGGTGACTAATGAAAAACTGTTTTTT

v_gene: TRBV5-1
j_gene: TRBJ1-2
d_gene: TRBD1
abundance: once
CDR3aa: CASSLTGDSGSRYTF
CDR3nt: TGCGCCAGCAGCTTGACGGGGGACAGCGGGTCTCGCTACACCTTC

v_gene: TRBV7-9
j_gene: TRBJ1-4
d_gene: -
abundance: -
CDR3aa: CASSLGATNEKLFF
CDR3nt: TGTGCCAGCAGCTTAGGTGCAACTAATGAAAAACTGTTTTTT

v_gene: TRBV4-1
j_gene: TRBJ2-2
d_gene: TRBD2
abundance: -
CDR3aa: CASSQAGAGGRFTGELFF
CDR3nt: TGCGCCAGCAGCCAGGCTGGGGCGGGGGGAAGGTTCACCGGGGAGCTGTTTTTT

v_gene: TRBV11-3
j_gene: TRBJ1-1
d_gene: -
abundance: -
CDR3aa: CASSRGVNTEAFF
CDR3nt: TGTGCCAGCAGCAGGGGAGTAAACACTGAAGCTTTCTTT

v_gene: TRBV19
j_gene: TRBJ1-4
d_gene: -
abundance: -
CDR3aa: CASSISWNEKLFF
CDR3nt: TGTGCCAGTAGTATAAGTTGGAATGAAAAACTGTTTTTT

v_gene: TRBV11-2
j_gene: TRBJ2-2
d_gene: TRBD2
abundance: -
CDR3aa: CASSSAGGTGELFF
CDR3nt: TGTGCCAGCAGCTCCGCGGGGGGCACCGGGGAGCTGTTTTTT

v_gene: TRBV19
j_gene: TRBJ1-2
d_gene: -
abundance: few
CDR3aa: CATTLTVNYGYTF
CDR3nt: TGTGCCACTACCCTGACGGTTAACTATGGCTACACCTTC

v_gene: TRBV7-2
j_gene: TRBJ1-3
d_gene: -
abundance: -
CDR3aa: CASSFGNVGSGNTIYF
CDR3nt: TGTGCCAGCAGCTTCGGTAACGTAGGAAGTGGAAACACCATATATTTT

v_gene: TRBV11-2
j_gene: TRBJ1-1
d_gene: TRBD1
abundance: -
CDR3aa: CASSSGDRLWKDTEAFF
CDR3nt: TGTGCCAGCAGCTCCGGGGACAGGCTTTGGAAGGACACTGAAGCTTTCTTT

v_gene: TRBV10-1
j_gene: TRBJ1-5
d_gene: TRBD1
abundance: -
CDR3aa: CASNLRTGDSCQPQHF
CDR3nt: TGCGCCAGCAACTTAAGGACAGGGGATAGTTGTCAGCCCCAGCATTTT

v_gene: TRBV7-2
j_gene: TRBJ1-2
d_gene: -
abundance: -
CDR3aa: CASSGLGRDHYGYTF
CDR3nt: TGTGCCAGCAGCGGTCTTGGGAGGGATCATTATGGCTACACCTTC

v_gene: TRBV12-5
j_gene: TRBJ1-6
d_gene: -
abundance: -
CDR3aa: CASGLVLRVSYNSPLHF
CDR3nt: TGTGCTAGTGGTTTGGTGCTCAGGGTCTCCTATAATTCACCCCTCCACTTT

v_gene: TRBV27
j_gene: TRBJ2-1
d_gene: -
abundance: -
CDR3aa: CASSLGGSYNEQFF
CDR3nt: TGTGCCAGCAGTTTAGGCGGCTCCTACAATGAGCAGTTCTTC

v_gene: TRBV10-3
j_gene: TRBJ1-6
d_gene: -
abundance: -
CDR3aa: CAISELGGPNSPLHF
CDR3nt: TGTGCCATCAGTGAGCTCGGCGGACCCAATTCACCCCTCCACTTT

v_gene: TRBV14
j_gene: TRBJ2-1
d_gene: -
abundance: once
CDR3aa: CASSLRTASYNEQFF
CDR3nt: TGTGCCAGCAGCCTCCGGACCGCATCTTACAATGAGCAGTTCTTC

v_gene: TRBV28
j_gene: TRBJ1-1
d_gene: TRBD1
abundance: -
CDR3aa: CASSLPGQGRDEAFF
CDR3nt: TGTGCCAGCAGTTTACCCGGACAGGGGAGGGATGAAGCTTTCTTT

v_gene: TRBV28
j_gene: TRBJ1-2
d_gene: -
abundance: -
CDR3aa: CASNPGSYGYTF
CDR3nt: TGTGCCAGTAACCCAGGGAGCTATGGCTACACCTTC

v_gene: TRBV27
j_gene: TRBJ1-2
d_gene: TRBD1
abundance: -
CDR3aa: CASSVQGNYGYTF
CDR3nt: TGTGCCAGCAGCGTACAGGGGAACTATGGCTACACCTTC

v_gene: TRBV28
j_gene: TRBJ2-1
d_gene: -
abundance: few
CDR3aa: CASSLGQGTYNEQFF
CDR3nt: TGTGCCAGCAGTTTGGGCCAGGGGACGTACAATGAGCAGTTCTTC

v_gene: TRBV7-2
j_gene: TRBJ2-7
d_gene: TRBD2
abundance: -
CDR3aa: CASSPVSGGDYEQYF
CDR3nt: TGTGCCAGCAGCCCGGTGAGCGGGGGGGACTACGAGCAGTACTTC

v_gene: TRBV21-1
j_gene: TRBJ2-2
d_gene: -
abundance: -
CDR3aa: CARTGLLNTGELFF
CDR3nt: TGTGCCAGGACGGGACTTTTGAACACCGGGGAGCTGTTTTTT

v_gene: TRBV6-4
j_gene: TRBJ1-3
d_gene: -
abundance: -
CDR3aa: CASSDRGGDGFSGNTIYF
CDR3nt: TGTGCCAGCAGTGACAGGGGGGGGGACGGGTTCTCTGGAAACACCATATATTTT

v_gene: TRBV5-5
j_gene: TRBJ1-3
d_gene: -
abundance: -
CDR3aa: CASSFGGTGNTIYF
CDR3nt: TGTGCCAGCAGCTTTGGGGGAACTGGAAACACCATATATTTT

v_gene: TRBV9
j_gene: TRBJ2-3
d_gene: TRBD2
abundance: -
CDR3aa: CASSGTGRGTDTQYF
CDR3nt: TGTGCCAGCAGCGGGACGGGGAGGGGCACAGATACGCAGTATTTT

v_gene: TRBV7-2
j_gene: TRBJ2-1
d_gene: TRBD2
abundance: -
CDR3aa: CASSPAAGGLRNEQFF
CDR3nt: TGTGCCAGCAGCCCGGCGGCGGGGGGGCTAAGGAATGAGCAGTTCTTC

v_gene: TRBV6-5
j_gene: TRBJ2-3
d_gene: TRBD1
abundance: -
CDR3aa: CASYRGRGDTQYF
CDR3nt: TGTGCCAGCTACAGGGGGCGCGGAGATACGCAGTATTTT

v_gene: TRBV6-2/TRBV6-3
j_gene: TRBJ1-3
d_gene: -
abundance: -
CDR3aa: CASSFDSSGNTIYF
CDR3nt: TGTGCCAGCAGTTTCGACAGCTCTGGAAACACCATATATTTT

v_gene: TRBV5-1
j_gene: TRBJ2-3
d_gene: -
abundance: -
CDR3aa: CASSLVAGAPHTQYF
CDR3nt: TGCGCCAGCAGCTTGGTGGCGGGGGCCCCTCATACGCAGTATTTT

v_gene: TRBV9
j_gene: TRBJ1-2
d_gene: -
abundance: -
CDR3aa: CASSVELRADYGYTF
CDR3nt: TGTGCCAGCAGCGTAGAGTTGAGGGCAGACTATGGCTACACCTTC

v_gene: TRBV28
j_gene: TRBJ1-5
d_gene: -
abundance: -
CDR3aa: CASSSLRGGIGQPQHF
CDR3nt: TGTGCCAGCAGTTCGTTGCGGGGGGGTATCGGTCAGCCCCAGCATTTT

v_gene: TRBV10-3
j_gene: TRBJ1-3
d_gene: -
abundance: few
CDR3aa: CAISEVGRSGNTIYF
CDR3nt: TGTGCCATCAGTGAGGTAGGGCGCTCTGGAAACACCATATATTTT

v_gene: TRBV28
j_gene: TRBJ2-7
d_gene: TRBD1
abundance: -
CDR3aa: CASSLTGTGTYEQYF
CDR3nt: TGTGCCAGCAGTTTGACCGGGACAGGGACCTACGAGCAGTACTTC

v_gene: TRBV28
j_gene: TRBJ1-1
d_gene: -
abundance: -
CDR3aa: CALGAGPMNTEAFF
CDR3nt: TGTGCCCTAGGGGCAGGGCCGATGAACACTGAAGCTTTCTTT

v_gene: TRBV18
j_gene: TRBJ2-5
d_gene: -
abundance: -
CDR3aa: CASSPLSQETQYF
CDR3nt: TGTGCCAGCTCACCACTGTCCCAAGAGACCCAGTACTTC

v_gene: TRBV5-4
j_gene: TRBJ2-1
d_gene: TRBD2
abundance: -
CDR3aa: CASSLYGGAYNEQFF
CDR3nt: TGTGCCAGCAGCTTGTACGGGGGGGCCTACAATGAGCAGTTCTTC

v_gene: TRBV5-4
j_gene: TRBJ1-1
d_gene: TRBD1
abundance: -
CDR3aa: CASSFDRGRTEAFF
CDR3nt: TGTGCCAGCAGCTTTGACAGGGGGCGAACTGAAGCTTTCTTT

v_gene: TRBV27
j_gene: TRBJ2-2
d_gene: -
abundance: -
CDR3aa: CASSSAGGGNTGELFF
CDR3nt: TGTGCCAGCAGTTCTGCTGGCGGGGGCAACACCGGGGAGCTGTTTTTT

v_gene: TRBV6-2/TRBV6-3
j_gene: TRBJ2-7
d_gene: TRBD1
abundance: -
CDR3aa: CASSYSRDRAVLYEQYF
CDR3nt: TGTGCCAGCAGTTACTCTAGGGACAGGGCGGTTCTCTACGAGCAGTACTTC